Included here is one T cell receptor beta chain sequence, with context. Its matching antigen is unknown. This record comes from a study of shared clonotypes between healthy human individuals. In the study overall: Donor composition was a couple of women and three men, aged 18 to 49. Researchers assigned three CD4 naive, three CD4 memory, two CD8 naive and one CD8 memory plate to each donor. Study-level results: Approximately 5% was the fraction of naive CD4 clonotypes found shared across a few donors.

V was pared by 5 bases and J by 0 bases, with 11 bases between. The CDR3 loop spans 15 amino acids. Germline loops: CDR1 LNHDA, CDR2 SQIVND (reference sequence). Naive-designated CD8 cells lacked CD45RO, were positively enriched for CCR7, and omitted terminally differentiated effector memory CD45RA+ cells. Replicate PCRs from sorted subsets contained approximately 190 ng DNA, which is 30,000 to 35,000 T cell genomes. The table came from immunoSEQ multiplex PCR; TCRdb's copy has only in-frame clones and leaves some out. The sample lists around 2,100,000 clones, about 95% occurring once. The chain employs TRBV19 and TRBJ2-1; D not certain. The receptor's source is a man aged 18 to 30 in good health. The sequenced sample was naive CD8+ T cells sorted from blood. The CDR3 loop is CASSGPSTSYNEQFF. The CDR3, as DNA: TGTGCCAGTAGTGGGCCATCTACCTCCTACAATGAGCAGTTCTTC.